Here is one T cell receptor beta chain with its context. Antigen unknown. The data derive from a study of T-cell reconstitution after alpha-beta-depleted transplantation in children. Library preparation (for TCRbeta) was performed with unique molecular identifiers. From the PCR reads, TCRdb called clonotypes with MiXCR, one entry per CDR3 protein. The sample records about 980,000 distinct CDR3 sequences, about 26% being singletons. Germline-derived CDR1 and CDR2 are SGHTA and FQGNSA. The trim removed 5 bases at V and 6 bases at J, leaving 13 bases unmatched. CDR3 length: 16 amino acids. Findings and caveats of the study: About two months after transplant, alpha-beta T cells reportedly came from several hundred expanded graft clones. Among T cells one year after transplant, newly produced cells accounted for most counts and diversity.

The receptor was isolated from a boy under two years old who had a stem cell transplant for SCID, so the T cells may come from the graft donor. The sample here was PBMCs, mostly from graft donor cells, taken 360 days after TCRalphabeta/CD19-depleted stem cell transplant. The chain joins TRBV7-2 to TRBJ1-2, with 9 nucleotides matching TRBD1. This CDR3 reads CASSRPGQGGFNGYTF. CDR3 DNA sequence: TGTGCCAGCAGCCGGCCGGGACAGGGCGGATTCAATGGCTACACCTTC.